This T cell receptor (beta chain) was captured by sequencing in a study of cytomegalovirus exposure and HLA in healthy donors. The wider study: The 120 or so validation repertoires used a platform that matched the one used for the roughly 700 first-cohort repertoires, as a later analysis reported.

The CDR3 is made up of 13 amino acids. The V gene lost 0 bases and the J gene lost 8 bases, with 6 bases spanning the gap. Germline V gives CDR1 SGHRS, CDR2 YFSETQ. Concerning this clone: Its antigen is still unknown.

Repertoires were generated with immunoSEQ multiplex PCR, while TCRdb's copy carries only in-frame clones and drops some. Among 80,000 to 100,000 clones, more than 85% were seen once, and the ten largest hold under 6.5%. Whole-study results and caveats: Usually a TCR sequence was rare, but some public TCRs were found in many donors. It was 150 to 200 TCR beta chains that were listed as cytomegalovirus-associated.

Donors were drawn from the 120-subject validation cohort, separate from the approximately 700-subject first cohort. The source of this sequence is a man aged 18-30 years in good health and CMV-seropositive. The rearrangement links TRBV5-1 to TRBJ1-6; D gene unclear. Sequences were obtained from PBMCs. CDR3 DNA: TGCGCCAGCAGCTTGGATCAGGATTCACCCCTCCACTTT. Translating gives CASSLDQDSPLHF.